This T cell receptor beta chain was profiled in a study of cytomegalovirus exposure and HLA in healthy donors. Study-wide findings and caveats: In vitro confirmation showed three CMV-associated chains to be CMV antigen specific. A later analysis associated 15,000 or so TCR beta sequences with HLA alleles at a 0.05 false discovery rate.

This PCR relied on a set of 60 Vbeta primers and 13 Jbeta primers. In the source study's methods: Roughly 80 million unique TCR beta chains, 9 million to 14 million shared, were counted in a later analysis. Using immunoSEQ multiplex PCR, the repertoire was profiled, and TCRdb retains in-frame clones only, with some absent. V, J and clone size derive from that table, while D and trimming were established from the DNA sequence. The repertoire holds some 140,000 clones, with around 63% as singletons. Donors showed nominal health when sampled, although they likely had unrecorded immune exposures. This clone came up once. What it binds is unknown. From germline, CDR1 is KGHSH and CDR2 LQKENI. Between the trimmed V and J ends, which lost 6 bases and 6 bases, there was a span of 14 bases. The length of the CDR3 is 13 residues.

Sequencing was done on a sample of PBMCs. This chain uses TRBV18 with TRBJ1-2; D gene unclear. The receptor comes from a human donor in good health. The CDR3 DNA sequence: TGTGCCAGCTCCCCGGAACTTCGGGATGGCTACACCTTC. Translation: CASSPELRDGYTF.